This T cell receptor (beta chain) comes out of a study of OX40 agonist ivuxolimab in advanced cancers. On the study more broadly: All patients had ivuxolimab intravenously every 2 weeks at 0.01 to 10 mg/kg.

The CDR3 has 15 residues. Produced via immunoSEQ multiplex PCR; TCRdb's table is partial and in-frame only. The profile shows tens of thousands of clones, 84% of them singletons. The rearrangement uses TRBV21-1 and TRBJ2-5; TRBD1 reflects the table's D call only, with no check against the DNA. TRBV21-1 is listed as a pseudogene. Sequencing used CD4+ or CD8+ T cells sorted from blood, obtained in a trial of the OX40 agonist ivuxolimab. This TCR was sampled from an adult with an advanced solid tumor such as melanoma, head and neck, liver or kidney cancer. The CDR3: CASSKKGGQQETQYF. CDR3 nucleotides: TGTGCCAGCAGCAAAAAAGGGGGACAGCAAGAGACCCAGTACTTC.